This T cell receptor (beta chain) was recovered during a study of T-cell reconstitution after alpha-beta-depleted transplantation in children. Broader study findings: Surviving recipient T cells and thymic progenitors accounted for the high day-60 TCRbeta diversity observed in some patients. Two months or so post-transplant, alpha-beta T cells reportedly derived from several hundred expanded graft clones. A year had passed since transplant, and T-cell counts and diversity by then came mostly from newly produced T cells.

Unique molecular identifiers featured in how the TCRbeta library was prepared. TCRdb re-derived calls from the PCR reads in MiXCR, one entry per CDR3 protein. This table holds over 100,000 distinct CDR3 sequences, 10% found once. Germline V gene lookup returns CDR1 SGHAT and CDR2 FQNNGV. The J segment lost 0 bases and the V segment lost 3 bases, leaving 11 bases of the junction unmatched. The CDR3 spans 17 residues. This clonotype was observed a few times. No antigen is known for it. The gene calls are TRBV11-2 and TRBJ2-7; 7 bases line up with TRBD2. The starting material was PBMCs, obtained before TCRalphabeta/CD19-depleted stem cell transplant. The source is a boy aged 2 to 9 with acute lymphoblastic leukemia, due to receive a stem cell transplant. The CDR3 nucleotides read TGTGCCAGCAGCTTTACTAGCGAGCAATACTTCTCCTACGAGCAGTACTTC. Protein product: CASSFTSEQYFSYEQYF. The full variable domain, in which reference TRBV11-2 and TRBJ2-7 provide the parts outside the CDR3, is EAGVAQSPRYKIIEKRQSVAFWCNPISGHATLYWYQQILGQGPKLLIQFQNNGVVDDSQLPKDRFSAERLKGVDSTLKIQPAKLEDSAVYLCASSFTSEQYFSYEQYFGPGTRLTVT.